This TCR beta chain was recovered during a study of T cell changes during pregnancy in multiple sclerosis. Sequenced by immunoSEQ multiplex PCR; TCRdb stores in-frame clones only, minus some. In the table there are roughly 110,000 clones, 75% to 95% of which are singletons. This CDR3 region has 13 residues. In germline, CDR1 is SQVTM, CDR2 ANQGSEA. Trimming removed 3 bases from V and 7 bases from J; junction bases left unmatched: 5. The specimen comprised peripheral blood, sampled before pregnancy. The sequence was obtained from a female donor with multiple sclerosis, enrolled in a pregnancy study. The rearrangement links TRBV29-1 to TRBJ2-7; 11 bases line up with TRBD1. For the CDR3, the DNA is TGCAGCGTTGAGGGACAGGGGGTGGGTGAGCAGTACTTC. Translated: CSVEGQGVGEQYF.